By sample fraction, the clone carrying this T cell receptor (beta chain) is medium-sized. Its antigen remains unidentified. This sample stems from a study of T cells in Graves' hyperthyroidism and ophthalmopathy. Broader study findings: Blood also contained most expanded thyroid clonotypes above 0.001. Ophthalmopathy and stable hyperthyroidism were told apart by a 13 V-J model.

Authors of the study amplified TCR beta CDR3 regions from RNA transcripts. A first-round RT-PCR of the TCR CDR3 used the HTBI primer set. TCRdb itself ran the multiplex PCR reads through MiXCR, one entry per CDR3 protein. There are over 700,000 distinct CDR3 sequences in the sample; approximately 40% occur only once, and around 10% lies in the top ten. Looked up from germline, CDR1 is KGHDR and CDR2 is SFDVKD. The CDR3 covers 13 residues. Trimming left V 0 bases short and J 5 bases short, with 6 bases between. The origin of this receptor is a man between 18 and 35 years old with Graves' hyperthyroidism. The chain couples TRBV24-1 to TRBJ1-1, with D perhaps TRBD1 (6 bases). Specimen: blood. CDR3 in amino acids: CATSDLRGTEAFF. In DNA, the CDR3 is TGTGCCACCAGTGATTTGAGGGGGACTGAAGCTTTCTTT.